This TCR beta chain was retrieved from a study of T cells in Graves' hyperthyroidism and ophthalmopathy. Patients affected by ophthalmopathy presented a Clinical Activity Score of at least 3, a NOSPECS grade of at least 4, and disease duration below 3 months. This clonotype has ten or more counts. Trimming removed 1 base at V and 6 bases at J, with 16 bases between. CDR1 and CDR2 (germline): SGHAT, FQNNGV. The CDR3 runs to 15 residues. TCR beta CDR3 regions were amplified from RNA transcripts. The TCR CDR3 was amplified in a first-round RT-PCR using the HTBI primer set. TCRdb reprocessed the multiplex PCR reads via MiXCR and lists one record per CDR3 protein. The profile shows more than 300,000 distinct CDR3 sequences, less than 20% of them singletons.

This clonotype was sampled from a young man with Graves' ophthalmopathy. This chain links TRBV11-2 with TRBJ2-7; D gene ambiguous. Sequencing input: blood. CDR3 nucleotides: TGTGCCAGCAGCTTAGTAAAAGGGAAAGGGCTCGAGCAGTACTTC. Amino acids: CASSLVKGKGLEQYF. Filled out from reference TRBV11-2 and TRBJ2-7, the complete variable domain reads EAGVAQSPRYKIIEKRQSVAFWCNPISGHATLYWYQQILGQGPKLLIQFQNNGVVDDSQLPKDRFSAERLKGVDSTLKIQPAKLEDSAVYLCASSLVKGKGLEQYFGPGTRLTVT.